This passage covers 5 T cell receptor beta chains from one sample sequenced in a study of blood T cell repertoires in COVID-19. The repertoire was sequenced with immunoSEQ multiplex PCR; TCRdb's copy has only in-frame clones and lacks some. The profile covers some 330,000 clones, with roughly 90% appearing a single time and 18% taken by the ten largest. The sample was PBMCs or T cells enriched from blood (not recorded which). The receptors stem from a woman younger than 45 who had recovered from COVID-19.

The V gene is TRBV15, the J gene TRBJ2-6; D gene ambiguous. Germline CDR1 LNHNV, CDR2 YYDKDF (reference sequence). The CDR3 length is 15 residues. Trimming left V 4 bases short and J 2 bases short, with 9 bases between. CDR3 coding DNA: TGTGCCACCAGCATCGACTTTACTGGGGCCAACGTCCTGACTTTC. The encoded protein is CATSIDFTGANVLTF.

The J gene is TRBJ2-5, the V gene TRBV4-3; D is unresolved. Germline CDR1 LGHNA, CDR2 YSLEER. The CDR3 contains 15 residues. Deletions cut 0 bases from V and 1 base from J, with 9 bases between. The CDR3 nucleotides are TGCGCCAGCAGCCAAGATTGGGCAGCCCAAGAGACCCAGTACTTC. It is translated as CASSQDWAAQETQYF.

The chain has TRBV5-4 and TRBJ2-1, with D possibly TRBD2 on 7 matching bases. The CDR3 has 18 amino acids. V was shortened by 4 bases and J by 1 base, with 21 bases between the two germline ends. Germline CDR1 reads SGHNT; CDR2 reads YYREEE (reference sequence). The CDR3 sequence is CASSRGGTTGPSYNEQFF. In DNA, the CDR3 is TGTGCCAGCAGCAGGGGGGGGACGACAGGTCCATCCTACAATGAGCAGTTCTTC.

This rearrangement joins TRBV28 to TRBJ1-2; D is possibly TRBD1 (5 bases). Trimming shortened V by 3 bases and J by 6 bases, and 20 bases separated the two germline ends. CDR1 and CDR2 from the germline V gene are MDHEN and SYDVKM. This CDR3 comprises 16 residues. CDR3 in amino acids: CASSLSSGLQIDGYTF. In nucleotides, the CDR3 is TGTGCCAGCAGTTTGTCTTCAGGGCTGCAGATAGATGGCTACACCTTC.

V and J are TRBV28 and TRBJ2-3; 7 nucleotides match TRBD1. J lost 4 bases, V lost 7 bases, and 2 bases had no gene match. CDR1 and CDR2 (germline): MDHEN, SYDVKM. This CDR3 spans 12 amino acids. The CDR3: CASTGGSDTQYF. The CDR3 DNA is TGTGCCAGCACAGGGGGTTCAGATACGCAGTATTTT.